The next 5 T cell receptor beta chains were all read from a single sample in a study of shared clonotypes between healthy human individuals. Generated by immunoSEQ multiplex PCR, the TCRdb table keeps only in-frame clones and is missing some. The sample has more than 2,000,000 clones, approximately 95% seen once. Material: naive CD4+ T cells from PBMCs. Subset denoted: CD45RA+ positively selected. These receptors all come from a young man in good health. Some clones in this sample may be carry-over from other donors' samples.

This chain joins TRBV5-1 and TRBJ2-1; 13 bases are a match to TRBD2. CDR1 is SGHRS, CDR2 YFSETQ, per germline. The CDR3 is made up of 16 amino acids. With V trimmed by 4 bases and J by 7 bases, 8 bases remained unmatched. The CDR3 DNA sequence: TGCGCCAGCAGCACTGGACTAGCGGGAGTATCAAATGAGCAGTTCTTC. Protein product: CASSTGLAGVSNEQFF.

The V call is TRBV30, the J call TRBJ2-7; perhaps TRBD1 as D (6 bases). Per the germline V gene, CDR1 is GTSNPN and CDR2 is SVGIG (reference sequence). V was trimmed by 1 base and J by 0 bases, leaving 13 bases between them. The CDR3 is 15 residues long. The CDR3 nucleotides are TGTGCCTGGAGTGGAGGGGGAAAGAGCTCCTACGAGCAGTACTTC. This gives the protein CAWSGGGKSSYEQYF. Together with reference TRBV30 and TRBJ2-7, the CDR3 gives the full variable domain: SQTIHQWPATLVQPVGSPLSLECTVEGTSNPNLYWYRQAAGRGLQLLFYSVGIGQISSEVPQNLSASRPQDRQFILSSKKLLLSDSGFYLCAWSGGGKSSYEQYFGPGTRLTVT.

The J gene is TRBJ2-3, the V gene TRBV30; D call uncertain. CDR3 length: 13 residues. Germline CDR1 and CDR2: GTSNPN and SVGIG (reference sequence). Trimming cost V 2 bases and J 6 bases, with 12 bases left between them. Here the CDR3 reads CAWSLDRPDTQYF. CDR3 nucleotides: TGTGCCTGGAGTCTGGATCGCCCGGATACGCAGTATTTT. Looking up the rest from reference TRBV30 and TRBJ2-3 gives the full variable domain: SQTIHQWPATLVQPVGSPLSLECTVEGTSNPNLYWYRQAAGRGLQLLFYSVGIGQISSEVPQNLSASRPQDRQFILSSKKLLLSDSGFYLCAWSLDRPDTQYFGPGTRLTVL.

This chain links TRBV7-2 with TRBJ2-7; tentative D call: TRBD2 (6 bases). Trimming pared 0 bases from V and 4 bases from J, leaving 13 bases between. The CDR3 covers 15 residues. In germline, CDR1 is SGHTA, CDR2 FQGNSA. In nucleotides, the CDR3 is TGTGCCAGCAGCTTAGCGCGGACTACGAATTACGAGCAGTACTTC. Translation gives CASSLARTTNYEQYF.

The genes are TRBV6-1 and TRBJ1-4, with TRBD1 as a possible D gene (5 bases). The CDR3 totals 11 residues. Germline assignment: CDR1 MNHNS and CDR2 SASEGT. V was clipped by 8 bases and J by 6 bases, with 7 bases between them. The CDR3 region is CASGRDEKLFF. The CDR3 DNA reads as TGTGCCAGCGGCAGGGATGAAAAACTGTTTTTT.